The entry that follows covers one T cell receptor beta chain sequence. Its antigen is currently not known. One junction end disagrees with the germline gene, perhaps due to a read error. CDR1 SGHTA and CDR2 FQGNSA are derived from the germline V gene. CDR3 length: 12 amino acids, cysteine to phenylalanine. Kept here is only the CDR3 DNA, which spans 36 bases and is read in frame from base 1. In the ViraFEST assay, PBMC were stimulated with viral peptide pools, and TCR sequencing was then used to find antigen-specific CD4+ T cell clonotypes based on their expansion. After more than 9 days of culture, CD4+ T cells were isolated with the EasySep CD4+ T cell isolation kit. Healthy vaccine recipients had no prior SARS-CoV-2 infection, confirmed by negative nucleocapsid antibodies before and after vaccination. Each well held around 1.9 million PBMC cultured in IMDM containing roughly 4.9% human AB serum, 9.5 to 10 IU/ml IL-2 and gentamicin, along with approximately 10 ug/ml peptides. Half of the culture medium was replaced with fresh IL-2-containing medium on days 3 and 7. Unless otherwise noted, each peptide stimulation condition was cultured in triplicate wells. Using Ficoll-Paque Plus gradient centrifugation, PBMC were separated from whole blood and then either used fresh or cryopreserved at -140C. The overlapping peptide pools covered the spike proteins of SARS-CoV-2 as well as those of the common cold coronaviruses HCoV-NL63, HCoV-OC43 and HCoV-229E. The QIAamp micro DNA kit was used to extract genomic DNA from the cultured CD4+ T cells.

The data derive from a study of vaccination effects on CD4 cells after COVID-19 (dated by TCRdb to the early 2020s). At the level of the whole study: Each participant got two doses of an mRNA SARS-CoV-2 vaccine, either BNT162b2 or mRNA-1273. SARS-CoV-2 spike-specific CD4+ TCR repertoires from before and after mRNA vaccination were compared in COVID-19 convalescent patients and in infection-naive vaccine recipients. The Oncomine TCR Beta short-read assay on an Illumina iSeq 100 was used to sequence cultures from other donors in the study. A total of ten to eleven COVID-19 convalescent patients and a handful of SARS-CoV-2-naive healthy vaccine recipients were included in the full study.

Libraries were built with the immunoSEQ multiplex PCR assay. DNA from the CD4+ T cells that had been cultured and isolated underwent TCR beta CDR3 sequencing. Under the source paper's analysis protocol: Non-productive TCR sequences were removed, reads were trimmed to the CDR3 region, and CDR3s of at least 7 amino acids were retained. Antigen-specific clonotypes were identified using the MANAFEST web app by comparison of expansion in peptide wells against reference cultures. To count as positive, a clone had to show expansion at FDR<0.05 compared with the reference and with all other wells, an odds ratio above 5, and a frequency above 0.1% in two replicate wells. Cross-reactive clonotypes were defined as significantly expanded in SARS-CoV-2 spike wells and in at least one common cold coronavirus spike condition. CDR3 similarity was assessed by Levenshtein distance using the stringdist R package, and unrooted trees were constructed with ape in R 3.6.1. TCRdb stores this immuneACCESS table with in-frame sequences only. Part of the clones is absent; in the studies checked, under half of the shortfall reflects unresolved V genes, and no reason is known for the rest. The DNA gave D and trimming, while V, J and clone size come from that table. This sample holds 50,000 to 65,000 clones; roughly 80% were observed only once. The ten largest make up 2.4% of the sample.

The investigation overall reported the following: Both infection-induced and vaccine-induced clones contracted markedly at late post-vaccination timepoints, which is consistent with waning T cell responses. Only a small number of convalescent patients were included, and no early post-infection timepoints were available, which limited the study. Among healthy vaccine recipients, nearly all vaccine-induced clones were SARS-CoV-2 mono-reactive, and just 1 of 255 was cross-reactive with common cold coronaviruses.

This sequence originates from a human donor who received a COVID-19 vaccine. This specimen consisted of CD4+ T cells from PBMCs cultured with HCoV-229E spike peptides, obtained before COVID-19 vaccination. Explained via the paper, the cell subset or site label denotes: HCoV-229E spike overlapping peptide pool stimulation. The chain links TRBV7-2 with TRBJ1-1; no D gene is confidently identified. The CDR3 corresponds to CASTLGLTEAFF. The bases are TGTGCCAGCACCTTAGGGTTAACTGAAGCTTTCTTT.